Below, 16 T cell receptor beta chains from the same sample are listed, as sequenced in a study of T cells in Graves' hyperthyroidism and ophthalmopathy. The source material, RNA transcripts, was used to amplify TCR beta CDR3 regions. A first-round RT-PCR of the TCR CDR3 used the HTBI primer set. TCRdb reanalysed the multiplex PCR reads using MiXCR and keeps one entry per CDR3 protein. The data contain some 620,000 distinct CDR3 sequences, 15% to 20% of them seen just once; the ten biggest clones take up less than 4.5%. The sequencing sample was made of blood. The receptors here all came from a woman younger than 45 with Graves' hyperthyroidism.

This clonotype was seen once. The genes are TRBV19 and TRBJ1-5; D is ambiguous. The CDR3 extends over 14 amino acids. Trimming took off 6 bases at V and 5 bases at J, with 14 bases between the two ends. Germline assignment: CDR1 LNHDA and CDR2 SQIVND (reference sequence). The CDR3 loop is CASRSTGIYQPQHF. The CDR3 DNA reads as TGTGCCAGTAGATCGACGGGGATCTATCAGCCCCAGCATTTT. Combining the CDR3 with reference TRBV19 and TRBJ1-5 gives the whole variable domain DGGITQSPKYLFRKEGQNVTLSCEQNLNHDAMYWYRQDPGQGLRLIYYSQIVNDFQKGDIAEGYSVSREKKESFPLTVTSAQKNPTAFYLCASRSTGIYQPQHFGDGTRLSIL.

Concerning this clonotype: A much more abundant neighbour one base away suggests this may be a read error. The chain recombines TRBV2 with TRBJ2-1, with 8 nucleotides matching TRBD2. Germline V gene data show CDR1 as SNHLY and CDR2 as FYNNEI. The ends lost 6 bases at V and 9 bases at J; junction bases unmatched: 10. The CDR3 extends over 14 amino acids. The CDR3 DNA reads as TGTGCCAGCAGCGGGGGGGCAGGGTATGGTGAGCAGTTCTTC. The encoded protein is CASSGGAGYGEQFF.

About this clonotype: A much larger clone differs from this one at a single base, so this may be a read error. The chain couples TRBV11-3 to TRBJ2-7, with D perhaps matching TRBD1 (6 bases). Per the germline V gene, CDR1 is SGHNT and CDR2 is YENEEA. This CDR3 region has 14 residues. DNA of the CDR3: TGTGCCAGCACCACGATGACAGGCCCCTACGATCAGTACTTC. Encoded protein: CASTTMTGPYDQYF.

This chain uses TRBV27 with TRBJ1-3; tentative D call: TRBD1 (5 bases). The ends were cut back, 6 bases at V and 0 bases at J, with 18 bases in the middle. CDR3 length: 17 residues. The V gene's germline CDR1 is MNHEY and CDR2 SMNVEV (reference sequence). The CDR3 here is CASSLPGVLSSGNTIYF. CDR3 in DNA: TGTGCCAGCAGCTTACCGGGGGTTTTATCCTCTGGAAACACCATATATTTT.

This clonotype was counted at least ten times. The CDR3 DNA reads TGTGCCTGGAGTGTAGGACAGGGGAGGTTGGGGGAGCAGTACTTC. Residues: CAWSVGQGRLGEQYF. The chain couples TRBV30 to TRBJ2-7; 9 nucleotides align to TRBD1. This CDR3 region has 15 residues. Trimming took 0 bases from V and 7 from J; bases not matched to a gene: 10. Germline V gives CDR1 GTSNPN, CDR2 SVGIG (reference sequence).

This rearrangement joins TRBV7-8 to TRBJ2-1, with D uncertain. V gave up 3 bases and J gave up 0 bases, with 6 bases separating them. The CDR3 contains 14 residues. The V gene's germline CDR1 is SGHVS and CDR2 FQNEAQ. CDR3 loop: CASSLGPSYNEQFF. In DNA, the CDR3 is TGTGCCAGCAGCTTGGGTCCCTCCTACAATGAGCAGTTCTTC.

The V and J genes are TRBV7-9 and TRBJ2-5; unclear D gene. The V gene lost 1 base and the J gene lost 6 bases, with 9 bases spanning the gap. Per the germline V gene, CDR1 is SEHNR and CDR2 is FQNEAQ (reference sequence). CDR3 length equals 13 residues. CDR3 sequence reads: CASSLEGIKTQYF. The CDR3 DNA follows: TGTGCCAGCAGCTTAGAAGGGATCAAGACCCAGTACTTC.

In its sample, this clonotype was seen a few times. J is TRBJ1-2 and V is TRBV11-3, with TRBD1 matching over 7 bases. The trim removed 5 bases at V and 0 bases at J, leaving 3 bases unmatched. Looked up from germline, CDR1 is SGHNT and CDR2 is YENEEA. This CDR3 comprises 14 residues. CDR3 amino acids: CASSIRGANYGYTF. CDR3 in DNA: TGTGCCAGCAGCATCAGGGGGGCTAACTATGGCTACACCTTC.

This clonotype was detected only a few times. This chain links TRBV27 with TRBJ1-1; 11 positions agree with TRBD1. The V and J ends lost 5 bases and 1 base, in that order; junction bases with no gene match: 9. Looked up from germline, CDR1 is MNHEY and CDR2 is SMNVEV (reference sequence). This CDR3 is built from 17 residues. The CDR3 reads CASSPRDRGMSNTEAFF. The CDR3 region has the DNA TGTGCCAGCAGTCCCCGGGACAGGGGGATGTCGAACACTGAAGCTTTCTTT.

The CDR3 nucleotides read TGTGCCAGCAGCCTTAACCCTCTTTACGAGCAGTACTTC. Its translation: CASSLNPLYEQYF. The J gene is TRBJ2-7, the V gene TRBV7-3, with no clear D. With 5 bases removed from V and 4 bases from J, the gap between germline ends came to 12 bases. Germline CDR1 is SGHTA and CDR2 is FQGTGA. This CDR3 contains 13 residues.

The table lists this clonotype with many counts. J is TRBJ1-2 and V is TRBV3-1; 9 bases fit TRBD1. There are 13 residues in the CDR3. Germline-derived CDR1 and CDR2 are LGHDT and YNNKEL (reference sequence). Trimming removed 1 base from V and 10 bases from J; junction bases left unmatched: 4. The CDR3 is CASSQGGQGHYTF. The CDR3 DNA follows: TGTGCCAGCAGCCAAGGGGGACAGGGCCACTACACCTTC.

Regarding this clonotype: This could be a read error, since a much larger clone is one nucleotide away. The chain links TRBV7-3 to TRBJ2-5; 8 positions agree with TRBD1. V gave up 4 bases and J gave up 7 bases; unmatched junction bases: 11. The CDR3 length is 15 residues. Germline CDR1 reads SGHTA; CDR2 reads FQGTGA. The CDR3 DNA is TGTGCCAGCAGCTCGCAGGGGGCGCAAGGAGGGACCCAGTACTTC. Translation: CASSSQGAQGGTQYF.

In its sample, this clonotype was seen a few times. The chain joins TRBV20-1 to TRBJ1-1; D ambiguous. This CDR3 region has 11 residues. Trimming stripped 5 bases from V and 7 bases from J, with 11 bases between. Per germline, CDR1 DFQATT and CDR2 SNEGSKA (reference sequence). In DNA, the CDR3 is TGCAGTGCTGTCCCAGAGGTTGAAGCTTTCTTT. As protein: CSAVPEVEAFF.

This clonotype was seen only a few times. The chain employs TRBV9 and TRBJ2-2, with D maybe TRBD2 (6 bases). CDR3 length equals 18 residues. Germline V gives CDR1 SGDLS, CDR2 YYNGEE. V dropped 7 bases and J dropped 0 bases, with 22 bases sitting between them. DNA for the CDR3: TGTGCCAGCTCACCAATCTTTTCGCGGGGCGCGAACACCGGGGAGCTGTTTTTT. It encodes CASSPIFSRGANTGELFF.

This clonotype was counted only a few times. The chain links TRBV4-1 to TRBJ2-2, with TRBD2 as a possible D gene (5 bases). Trimming took off 1 base at V and 9 bases at J, with 15 bases between the two ends. Germline V lookup: CDR1 MGHRA, CDR2 YSYEKL. The CDR3 is made up of 15 amino acids. CDR3 sequence (DNA): TGCGCCAGCAGCCAAGGCGTGAGGGATCGCAGGGAGCTGTTTTTT. Translating gives CASSQGVRDRRELFF.

This clonotype was counted at least ten times. The gene calls are TRBV30 and TRBJ2-5, with D possibly matching TRBD2 (5 bases). The CDR3 is made up of 13 amino acids. From germline, CDR1 is GTSNPN and CDR2 SVGIG (reference sequence). V was shortened by 1 base and J by 4 bases, with 10 bases between the two germline ends. CDR3 region: CAWSGGWGETQYF. CDR3 nucleotide sequence: TGTGCCTGGAGTGGCGGGTGGGGAGAGACCCAGTACTTC. The whole variable domain, filled in from reference TRBV30 and TRBJ2-5, reads SQTIHQWPATLVQPVGSPLSLECTVEGTSNPNLYWYRQAAGRGLQLLFYSVGIGQISSEVPQNLSASRPQDRQFILSSKKLLLSDSGFYLCAWSGGWGETQYFGPGTRLLVL.